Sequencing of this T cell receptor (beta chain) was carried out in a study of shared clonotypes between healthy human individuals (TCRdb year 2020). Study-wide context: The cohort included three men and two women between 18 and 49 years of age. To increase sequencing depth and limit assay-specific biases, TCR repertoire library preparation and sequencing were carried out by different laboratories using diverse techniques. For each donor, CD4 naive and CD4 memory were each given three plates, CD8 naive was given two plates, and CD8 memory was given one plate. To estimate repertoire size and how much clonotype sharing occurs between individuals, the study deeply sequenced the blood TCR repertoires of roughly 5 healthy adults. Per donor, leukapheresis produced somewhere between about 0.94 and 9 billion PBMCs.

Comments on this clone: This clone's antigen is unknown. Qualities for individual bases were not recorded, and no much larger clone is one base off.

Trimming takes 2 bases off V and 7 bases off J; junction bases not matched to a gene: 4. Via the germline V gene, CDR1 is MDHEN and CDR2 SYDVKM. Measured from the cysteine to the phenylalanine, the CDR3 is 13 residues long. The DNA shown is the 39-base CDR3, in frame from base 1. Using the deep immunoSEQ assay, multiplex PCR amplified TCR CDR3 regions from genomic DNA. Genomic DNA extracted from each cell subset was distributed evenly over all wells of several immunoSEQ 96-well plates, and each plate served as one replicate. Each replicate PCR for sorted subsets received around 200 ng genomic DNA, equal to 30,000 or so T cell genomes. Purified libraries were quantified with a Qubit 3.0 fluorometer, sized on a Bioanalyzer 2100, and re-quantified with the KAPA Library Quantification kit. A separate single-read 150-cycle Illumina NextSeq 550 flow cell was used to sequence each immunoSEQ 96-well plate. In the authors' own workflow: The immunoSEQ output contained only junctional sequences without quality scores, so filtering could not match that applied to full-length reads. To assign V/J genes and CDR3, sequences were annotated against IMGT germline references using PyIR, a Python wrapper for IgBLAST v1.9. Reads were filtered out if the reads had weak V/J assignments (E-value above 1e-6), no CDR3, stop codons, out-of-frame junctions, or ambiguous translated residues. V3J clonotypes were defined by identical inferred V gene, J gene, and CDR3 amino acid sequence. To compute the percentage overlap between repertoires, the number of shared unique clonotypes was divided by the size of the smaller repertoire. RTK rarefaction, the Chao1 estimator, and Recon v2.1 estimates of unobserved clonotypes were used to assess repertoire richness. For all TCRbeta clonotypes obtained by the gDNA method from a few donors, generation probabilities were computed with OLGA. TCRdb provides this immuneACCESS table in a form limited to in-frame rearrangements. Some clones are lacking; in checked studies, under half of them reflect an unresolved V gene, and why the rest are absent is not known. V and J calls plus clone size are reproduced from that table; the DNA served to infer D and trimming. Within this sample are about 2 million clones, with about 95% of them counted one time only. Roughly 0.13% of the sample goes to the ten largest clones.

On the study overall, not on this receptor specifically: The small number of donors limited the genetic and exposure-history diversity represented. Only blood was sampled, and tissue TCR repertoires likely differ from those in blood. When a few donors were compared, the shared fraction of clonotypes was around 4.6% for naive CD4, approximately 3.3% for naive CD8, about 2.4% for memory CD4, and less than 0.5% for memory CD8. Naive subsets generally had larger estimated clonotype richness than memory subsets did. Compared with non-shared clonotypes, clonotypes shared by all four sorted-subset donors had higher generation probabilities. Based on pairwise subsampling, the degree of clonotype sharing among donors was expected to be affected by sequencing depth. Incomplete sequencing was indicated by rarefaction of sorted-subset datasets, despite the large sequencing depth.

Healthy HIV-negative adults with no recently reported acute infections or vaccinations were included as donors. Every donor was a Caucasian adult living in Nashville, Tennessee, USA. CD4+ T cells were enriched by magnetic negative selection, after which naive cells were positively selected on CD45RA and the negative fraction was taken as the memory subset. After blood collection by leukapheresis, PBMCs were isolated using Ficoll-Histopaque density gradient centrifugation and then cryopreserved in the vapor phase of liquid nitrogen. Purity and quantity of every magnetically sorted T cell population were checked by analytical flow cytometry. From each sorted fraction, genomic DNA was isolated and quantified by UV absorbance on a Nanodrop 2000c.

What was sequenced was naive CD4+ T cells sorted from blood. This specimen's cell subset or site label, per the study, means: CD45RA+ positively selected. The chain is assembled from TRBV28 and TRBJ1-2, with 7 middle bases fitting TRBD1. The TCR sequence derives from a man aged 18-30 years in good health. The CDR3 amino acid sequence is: CASSLRGPSGYTF. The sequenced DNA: TGTGCCAGCAGTTTAAGGGGGCCAAGTGGCTACACCTTC.